These 20 T cell receptor beta chains originate from one sample sequenced in a study of T cells in lung cancer brain metastases. Libraries were prepared by immunoSEQ multiplex PCR; TCRdb keeps only in-frame clonotypes and omits some of them. This sample yields about 4,200 clones, of which 70% to 90% are seen a single time; 7.5% to 10% belongs to the top ten. Sequencing was carried out using tumor tissue from the primary lung tumor. The receptor set was obtained from a man aged 60-69 years with non-small cell lung cancer.

J is TRBJ2-5 and V is TRBV2; weak D call: TRBD2 (5 bases). This CDR3 is 13 amino acids long. Per the germline V gene, CDR1 is SNHLY and CDR2 is FYNNEI. Trimming pared 5 bases from V and 5 bases from J, leaving 12 bases between. CDR3 coding DNA: TGTGCCAGCAGTCTGCAGAGGAGGGAGACCCAGTACTTC. This translates into CASSLQRRETQYF.

The rearrangement links TRBV2 to TRBJ2-3; D ambiguous. This CDR3 spans 11 amino acids. Trimming took off 2 bases at V and 10 bases at J, with 7 bases between the two ends. CDR1 is SNHLY, CDR2 FYNNEI, per germline. CDR3 residues: CASSERSAQYF. CDR3 DNA sequence: TGTGCCAGCAGTGAAAGGTCGGCGCAGTATTTT.

The V and J genes are TRBV6-1 and TRBJ1-5; D is unclear. Per the germline V gene, CDR1 is MNHNS and CDR2 is SASEGT. The V gene lost 2 bases and the J gene lost 0 bases, with 11 bases spanning the gap. CDR3 length: 16 residues. CDR3: CASSERWQTSNQPQHF. CDR3 DNA: TGTGCCAGCAGTGAACGGTGGCAGACTAGCAATCAGCCCCAGCATTTT.

This sequence joins TRBV28 and TRBJ1-4; maybe TRBD1 (6 bases). This CDR3 region has 15 residues. Germline assignment: CDR1 MDHEN and CDR2 SYDVKM. V was shortened by 3 bases and J by 10 bases, with 18 bases between the two germline ends. The CDR3, as DNA: TGTGCCAGCAGTTTGCCGGGACAATCCCTAGGAAAACTGTTTTTT. As protein: CASSLPGQSLGKLFF.

Comment on this clone: Sequence at one end of the junction differs from germline and may be a read error. V usage is TRBV9 and J usage is TRBJ1-1; a possible D gene is TRBD1 (5 bases). The germline gives CDR1 SGDLS, CDR2 YYNGEE. This CDR3 contains 13 residues. CDR3 region: CASSVVKDTEAFF. CDR3 bases: TGTGCCAGCAGCGTAGTGAAGGACACCGAAGCTTTCTTT. Full variable domain (rest looked up from reference TRBV9 and TRBJ1-1): DSGVTQTPKHLITATGQRVTLRCSPRSGDLSVYWYQQSLDQGLQFLIQYYNGEERAKGNILERFSAQQFPDLHSELNLSSLELGDSALYFCASSVVKDTEAFFGQGTRLTVV.

This chain links TRBV6-5 with TRBJ2-7, with 7 nucleotides matching TRBD1. CDR3 length: 14 amino acids. J lost 4 bases, V lost 2 bases, and 5 bases had no gene match. The V gene's germline CDR1 is MNHEY and CDR2 SVGAGI. The DNA for the CDR3 is TGTGCCAGCAGTTACACCGGACAGGATTACGAGCAGTACTTC. Protein: CASSYTGQDYEQYF.

This clone was picked up a small number of times. V usage is TRBV6-5 and J usage is TRBJ1-5; D call uncertain. There are 13 residues in the CDR3. Germline V lookup: CDR1 MNHEY, CDR2 SVGAGI. Trimming stripped 6 bases from V and 0 bases from J, with 6 bases between. The CDR3, as DNA: TGTGCCAGCAGGCAGTCTAGCAATCAGCCCCAGCATTTT. Its translation is CASRQSSNQPQHF.

Details on this clone: The junction departs from the called germline gene at one end, perhaps through a read error. This chain uses TRBV7-9 with TRBJ1-3, with a weak D call TRBD1 (5 bases). CDR3 size: 16 residues. Germline loops: CDR1 SEHNR, CDR2 FQNEAQ (reference sequence). CDR3 in DNA: TGTGCCAACAGCCCCGGGGGAGGGAGGATTGGAAACACCATATATTTT. Protein product: CANSPGGGRIGNTIYF.

The CDR3 sequence is CASSTDRSSGNTIYF. CDR3 bases: TGTGCCAGCAGTACGGACAGGAGCTCTGGAAACACCATATATTTT. V is TRBV6-5 and J is TRBJ1-3; 7 bases agree with TRBD1. Germline values: CDR1 MNHEY, CDR2 SVGAGI. V lost 5 bases and J lost 0; bases outside the gene matches: 4. This CDR3 contains 15 residues.

V and J are TRBV2 and TRBJ2-1; 9 nucleotides align to TRBD2. The germline V gene has CDR1 SNHLY and CDR2 FYNNEI. This CDR3 is 17 amino acids long. The V gene end was trimmed by 6 bases and the J gene end by 2 bases; junction bases not matched to a gene: 11. CDR3 loop: CASRAGGSGRPYNEQFF. The DNA of the CDR3 is TGTGCCAGCAGGGCGGGCGGTAGCGGGAGACCCTACAATGAGCAGTTCTTC.

The V and J genes are TRBV19 and TRBJ2-7; 7 bases match TRBD1. The germline V gene encodes CDR1 LNHDA and CDR2 SQIVND (reference sequence). The CDR3 spans 16 residues. V trimming: 3 bases; J trimming: 0 bases; junction bases outside the gene matches: 8. CDR3 DNA: TGTGCCAGTAGTATGCCGGGACAGCACGACTCCTACGAGCAGTACTTC. It encodes CASSMPGQHDSYEQYF.

The J gene is TRBJ2-7, the V gene TRBV7-6, with 7 bases that match TRBD2. The germline gives CDR1 SGHVS, CDR2 FNYEAQ. J gave up 5 bases and V 0 bases, and 10 bases lay outside the gene matches. The CDR3 sequence is 16 residues long. This chain's CDR3 is CASSLARGREGNEQYF. In DNA form, the CDR3 reads TGTGCCAGCAGCTTAGCACGGGGCAGGGAGGGCAACGAGCAGTACTTC. Full variable domain (remainder filled in from reference TRBV7-6 and TRBJ2-7): GAGVSQSPRYKVTKRGQDVALRCDPISGHVSLYWYRQALGQGPEFLTYFNYEAQQDKSGLPNDRFSAERPEGSISTLTIQRTEQRDSAMYRCASSLARGREGNEQYFGPGTRLTVT.

The chain carries TRBV18 and TRBJ1-1, with D hard to call. Trimming pared 6 bases from V and 1 base from J, leaving 12 bases between. Germline CDR1 KGHSH, CDR2 LQKENI. CDR3 length equals 14 residues. CDR3 residues: CASSERGANTEAFF. In DNA, the CDR3 is TGTGCCAGCTCCGAACGGGGAGCGAACACTGAAGCTTTCTTT. The full variable domain, its missing parts supplied by reference TRBV18 and TRBJ1-1, is NAGVMQNPRHLVRRRGQEARLRCSPMKGHSHVYWYRQLPEEGLKFMVYLQKENIIDESGMPKERFSAEFPKEGPSILRIQQVVRGDSAAYFCASSERGANTEAFFGQGTRLTVV.

The J gene is TRBJ1-2, the V gene TRBV13; 11 bases map to TRBD1. The trim removed 5 bases at V and 6 bases at J, leaving 2 bases unmatched. Looked up from germline, CDR1 is PRHDT and CDR2 is FYEKMQ (reference sequence). CDR3 length equals 13 residues. This chain's CDR3 is CASSRDRGNGYTF. The CDR3 DNA reads TGTGCCAGCAGCAGGGACAGGGGGAATGGCTACACCTTC.

The chain combines TRBV4-3 with TRBJ2-1; TRBD2 agrees at 9 bases. CDR3 length: 16 residues. CDR1 and CDR2 from the germline V gene are LGHNA and YSLEER. Trimming at V came to 4 bases and at J to 7 bases, leaving 11 bases not matched to a gene. Written as DNA, the CDR3 is TGCGCCAGCAGCCCCAACCCGGCGGGGGGGCGGAATGAGCAGTTCTTC. Protein: CASSPNPAGGRNEQFF.

The rearrangement links TRBV5-1 to TRBJ1-1; TRBD1 matches 7 bases. This CDR3 contains 15 residues. V shed 4 bases and J 2 bases; nucleotides not matched to a gene: 8. Germline V gives CDR1 SGHRS, CDR2 YFSETQ. The CDR3 region has the DNA TGCGCCAGCAGCCCGCAGGGGGAGCTTAACACTGAAGCTTTCTTT. Its protein is CASSPQGELNTEAFF.

This chain uses TRBV5-6 with TRBJ2-7; D remains unclear. Looked up from germline, CDR1 is SGHDT and CDR2 is YYEEEE. The CDR3 has 11 residues. Trimming removed 7 bases from V and 0 bases from J, with 5 bases in between. CDR3 sequence: CASSRSYEQYF. The CDR3 nucleotides read TGTGCCAGCTCCCGCTCCTACGAGCAGTACTTC.

Regarding this clone: A junction boundary mismatches the germline segment, possibly from a read error. The V and J genes are TRBV11-2 and TRBJ2-3; 10 bases align to TRBD2. Germline V gene lookup returns CDR1 SGHAT and CDR2 FQNNGV. This CDR3 contains 14 residues. The CDR3 sequence: CASSWTSGTDMQYF. The DNA of the CDR3 is TGTGCCAGCAGCTGGACTAGCGGCACAGATATGCAGTATTTT.

The chain combines TRBV7-2 with TRBJ2-7, with D perhaps TRBD1 (6 bases). Germline CDR1 and CDR2: SGHTA and FQGNSA. Between the trimmed V and J ends, which lost 5 bases and 4 bases, there was a span of 18 bases. This CDR3 spans 15 amino acids. Here the CDR3 reads CASSLNPDRLYEQYF. CDR3 DNA: TGTGCCAGCAGCCTGAACCCTGACAGGCTATACGAGCAGTACTTC. The variable domain in full, completed from reference TRBV7-2 and TRBJ2-7, reads GAGVSQSPSNKVTEKGKDVELRCDPISGHTALYWYRQSLGQGLEFLIYFQGNSAPDKSGLPSDRFSAERTGGSVSTLTIQRTQQEDSAVYLCASSLNPDRLYEQYFGPGTRLTVT.

This clone was found a few times. This chain joins TRBV11-2 and TRBJ2-3; D not certain. This CDR3 contains 15 residues. Per the germline V gene, CDR1 is SGHAT and CDR2 is FQNNGV. The V gene lost 2 bases and the J gene lost 3 bases, with 12 bases spanning the gap. The CDR3 sequence is CASSLNTLSTDTQYF. DNA for the CDR3: TGTGCCAGCAGCTTAAACACATTGAGTACAGATACGCAGTATTTT.